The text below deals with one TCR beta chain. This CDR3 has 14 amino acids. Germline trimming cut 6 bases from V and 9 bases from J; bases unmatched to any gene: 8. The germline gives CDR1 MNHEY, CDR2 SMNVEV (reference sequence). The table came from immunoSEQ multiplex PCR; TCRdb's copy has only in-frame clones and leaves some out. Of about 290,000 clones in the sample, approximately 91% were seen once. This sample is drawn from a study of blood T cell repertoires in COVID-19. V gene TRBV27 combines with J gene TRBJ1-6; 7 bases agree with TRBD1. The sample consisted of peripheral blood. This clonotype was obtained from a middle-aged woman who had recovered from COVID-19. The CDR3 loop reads CASRNLQGSSPLHF. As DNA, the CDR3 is TGTGCCAGCAGAAACCTACAGGGGAGTTCACCCCTCCACTTT.